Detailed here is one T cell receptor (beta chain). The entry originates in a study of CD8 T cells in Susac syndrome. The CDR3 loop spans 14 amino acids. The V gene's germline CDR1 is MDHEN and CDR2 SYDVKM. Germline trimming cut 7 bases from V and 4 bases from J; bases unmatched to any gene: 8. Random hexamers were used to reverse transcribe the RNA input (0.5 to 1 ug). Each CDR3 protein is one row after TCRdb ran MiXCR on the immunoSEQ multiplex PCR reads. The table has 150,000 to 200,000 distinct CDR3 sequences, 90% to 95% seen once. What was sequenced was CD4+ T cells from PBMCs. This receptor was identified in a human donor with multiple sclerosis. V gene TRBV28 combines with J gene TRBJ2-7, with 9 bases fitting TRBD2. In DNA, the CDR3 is TGTGCCAGCAAGGGTAGCGGGAGCGGGTACGAGCAGTACTTC. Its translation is CASKGSGSGYEQYF.